The rows below give T cell receptor beta chains drawn from one sample of a study of spatial heterogeneity in lung cancer. TCRdb reprocessed the 5' RACE reads via MiXCR and lists one record per CDR3 protein. The data contain tens of thousands of distinct CDR3 sequences, about 10% of them seen just once; the ten biggest clones take up around 28%. Specimen: PBMCs, collected at follow-up. Every receptor here comes from a female donor with early-stage non-small cell lung cancer. CDR3s include the opening cysteine and the closing phenylalanine or tryptophan. Each record gives: CDR3 length, J gene, V gene, D gene, clone size, CDR3 DNA, CDR3 protein. D genes are given only for firm matches. Where a row states a size, it is once, few, many or the class of an expanded clone; other rows omit it.

13	TRBJ2-5	TRBV4-1	NA	many	TGCGCCAGCAGCCAAGGGGTCGGGGAGACCCAGTACTTC	CASSQGVGETQYF
13	TRBJ1-1	TRBV29-1	NA	few	TGCAGCGTTCAAGGGGCTACCCGCACTGAAGCTTTCTTT	CSVQGATRTEAFF
15	TRBJ2-2	TRBV9	NA	NA	TGTGCCAGCAGCGTAGTATCGGGGTTCACCGGGGAGCTGTTTTTT	CASSVVSGFTGELFF
13	TRBJ2-7	TRBV5-4	TRBD1	few	TGTGCCAGCAGCGTCCACAGGGGGGCCGAGCAGTACTTC	CASSVHRGAEQYF
15	TRBJ2-4	TRBV28	TRBD1	many	TGTGCCAGCAGTTTCCCGGGACAGGCCGAGAACATTCAGTACTTC	CASSFPGQAENIQYF
15	TRBJ2-1	TRBV9	TRBD1	few	TGTGCCAGCAGCGTAGGACAGGGCCCCTACAATGAGCAGTTCTTC	CASSVGQGPYNEQFF
13	TRBJ1-6	TRBV7-6	NA	few	TGTGCCAGCAGCTTAAACTATAATTCACCCCTCCACTTT	CASSLNYNSPLHF
16	TRBJ1-1	TRBV4-1	NA	NA	TGCGCCAGCAGCCAGGGGAGGGTGTGGGTGAACACTGAAGCTTTCTTT	CASSQGRVWVNTEAFF
15	TRBJ2-7	TRBV18	NA	many	TGTGCCAGCTCAGCTAGCTCACGAAGGGAGTACGAGCAGTACTTC	CASSASSRREYEQYF
16	TRBJ2-3	TRBV4-3	TRBD2	NA	TGCGCCAGCAGCCAAGATAGAGCGGGGGGGTTAAATACGCAGTATTTT	CASSQDRAGGLNTQYF
14	TRBJ2-7	TRBV6-5	TRBD1	many	TGTGCCAGCAGTTGGGACAGGGGGACCTACGAGCAGTACTTC	CASSWDRGTYEQYF
11	TRBJ1-2	TRBV29-1	TRBD1	NA	TGCAGCGGGGGGACAGGGGATGGCTACACCTTC	CSGGTGDGYTF
15	TRBJ1-5	TRBV12-3/TRBV12-4	NA	many	TGTGCCAGCAGCCAAACCCCCCACAGCAATCAGCCCCAGCATTTT	CASSQTPHSNQPQHF
16	TRBJ2-5	TRBV7-3	TRBD1	NA	TGTGCCAGCAGCTTAAACGGGTGGGACAGCCAAGAGACCCAGTACTTC	CASSLNGWDSQETQYF
16	TRBJ1-1	TRBV10-2	NA	many	TGCGCCAGCAGTGACCCAGGACTCACAGTGAACACTGAAGCTTTCTTT	CASSDPGLTVNTEAFF
12	TRBJ2-5	TRBV7-9	NA	many	TGTGCCGGCCGGGACGGGCAAGAGACCCAGTACTTC	CAGRDGQETQYF
14	TRBJ1-1	TRBV7-8	NA	many	TGTGCCAGCAGCTTGATATTGGGGGACACTGAAGCTTTCTTT	CASSLILGDTEAFF
15	TRBJ1-3	TRBV7-2	NA	NA	TGTGCCAGCAGCTTAGTGGGGGCGCGAGGAAACACCATATATTTT	CASSLVGARGNTIYF
12	TRBJ2-7	TRBV29-1	NA	many	TGCAGCGTTGTTAGTGAGAGCTACGAGCAGTACTTC	CSVVSESYEQYF
15	TRBJ2-7	TRBV12-3/TRBV12-4	NA	many	TGTGCCAGCAGCCTTACCAGCGGTCCCTATTACGAGCAGTACTTC	CASSLTSGPYYEQYF
14	TRBJ2-3	TRBV25-1	NA	few	TGTGCCAGCAGTCCAAGGGCCAGCACAGATACGCAGTATTTT	CASSPRASTDTQYF
15	TRBJ2-7	TRBV25-1	TRBD1	NA	TGTGCCACCGTTCCCCCGGGACAGGGAGCCTACGAGCAGTACTTC	CATVPPGQGAYEQYF
15	TRBJ2-7	TRBV5-1	NA	NA	TGCGCCAGCAGCTTGGAGCCAGGGGCATTCTACGAGCAGTACTTC	CASSLEPGAFYEQYF
12	TRBJ2-7	TRBV20-1	NA	many	TGCAGTGCTAGACTCGATTTTTACGAGCAGTACTTC	CSARLDFYEQYF
14	TRBJ1-1	TRBV3-1	NA	NA	TGTGCCAGCAGCCAAGGTGTCCCGAACACTGAAGCTTTCTTT	CASSQGVPNTEAFF
16	TRBJ2-4	TRBV7-2	NA	many	TGTGCCAGCAGCTTAGGGACGACCCTAGCCAAAAACATTCAGTACTTC	CASSLGTTLAKNIQYF
15	TRBJ2-6	TRBV19	NA	NA	TGTGCCAGCAACCCCATCCTCTCTGGGGGCAACGTCCTGACTTTC	CASNPILSGGNVLTF
13	TRBJ1-2	TRBV5-1	NA	NA	TGCGCCAGCAGCGTGAGCTGGAGCTATGGCTACACCTTC	CASSVSWSYGYTF
13	TRBJ2-3	TRBV11-2	NA	many	TGTGCCAGCAGCTATTTGCCAACCGATACGCAGTATTTT	CASSYLPTDTQYF
16	TRBJ2-1	TRBV3-1	TRBD2	many	TGTGCCAGCAGCCCAACCCTAACGGGGGGGATGAATGAGCAGTTCTTC	CASSPTLTGGMNEQFF
12	TRBJ1-2	TRBV5-1	NA	few	TGCGCCAGCAGCCGGGACTTGGATGGCTACACCTTC	CASSRDLDGYTF
14	TRBJ2-3	TRBV19	NA	NA	TGTGCCAGTAGAGACGGGCCCTCTACGGATACGCAGTATTTT	CASRDGPSTDTQYF
18	TRBJ2-7	TRBV25-1	TRBD2	many	TGTGCCAGCAGTGAATCCCACCCTAGCGGGCCTAGCTCCTACGAGCAGTACTTC	CASSESHPSGPSSYEQYF
14	TRBJ2-1	TRBV20-1	TRBD2	few	TGCAGTGCTAGGGGACTAGCGGCCCGCCAGGAGCAGTTCTTC	CSARGLAARQEQFF
15	TRBJ2-2	TRBV27	TRBD1	NA	TGTGCCAGCAGGCCCGGGACAGCTAACACCGGGGAGCTGTTTTTT	CASRPGTANTGELFF
16	TRBJ2-2	TRBV19	NA	few	TGTGCCAGTAGTATAGGGATAGCGGCCTACACCGGGGAGCTGTTTTTT	CASSIGIAAYTGELFF
13	TRBJ1-1	TRBV7-9	NA	few	TGTGCCAGCAGCTCGGCCCGGAACACTGAAGCTTTCTTT	CASSSARNTEAFF
12	TRBJ2-1	TRBV12-3/TRBV12-4	NA	NA	TGTGCCAGCAGGGACAGTTACAATGAGCAGTTCTTC	CASRDSYNEQFF
13	TRBJ2-7	TRBV3-1	NA	NA	TGTGCCAGCAGCCAAACGAAAGGGGACGAGCAGTACTTC	CASSQTKGDEQYF
13	TRBJ1-1	TRBV29-1	NA	NA	TGCAGCGTGGCGGCAGGTATGAACACTGAAGCTTTCTTT	CSVAAGMNTEAFF
12	TRBJ2-7	TRBV3-1	NA	few	TGTGCCAGCAGCCAGGTTTTGGGCGAGCAGTACTTC	CASSQVLGEQYF
15	TRBJ2-7	TRBV5-1	NA	many	TGCGCCAGCAGCTTGGGTTCCGGGTTAATTGGCGAGCAGTACTTC	CASSLGSGLIGEQYF
16	TRBJ2-2	TRBV7-2	NA	NA	TGTGCCAGCAGTCCCCAGGGCAGGGCGAACACCGGGGAGCTGTTTTTT	CASSPQGRANTGELFF